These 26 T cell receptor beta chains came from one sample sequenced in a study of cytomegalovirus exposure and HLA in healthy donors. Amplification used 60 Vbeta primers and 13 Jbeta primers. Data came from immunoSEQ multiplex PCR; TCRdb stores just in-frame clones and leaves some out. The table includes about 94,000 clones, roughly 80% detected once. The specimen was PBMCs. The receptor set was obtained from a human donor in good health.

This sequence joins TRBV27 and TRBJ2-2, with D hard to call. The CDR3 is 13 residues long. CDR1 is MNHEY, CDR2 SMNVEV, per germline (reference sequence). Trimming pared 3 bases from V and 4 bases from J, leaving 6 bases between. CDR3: CASSLSGTGELFF. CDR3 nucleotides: TGTGCCAGCAGTTTGTCGGGCACCGGGGAGCTGTTTTTT.

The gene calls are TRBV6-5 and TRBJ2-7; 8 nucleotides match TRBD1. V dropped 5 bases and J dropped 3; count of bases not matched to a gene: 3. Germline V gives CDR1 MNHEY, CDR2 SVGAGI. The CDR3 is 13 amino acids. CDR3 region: CASSPGQDYEQYF. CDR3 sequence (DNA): TGTGCCAGCAGTCCGGGACAGGACTACGAGCAGTACTTC.

The CDR3 region has the DNA TGCGCCAGCACCCACAGTGGGGGACAGGGGATCTCACCCCTCCACTTT. It yields the protein CASTHSGGQGISPLHF. This chain links TRBV10-1 with TRBJ1-6, with 10 bases that match TRBD1. CDR3 length: 16 residues. From germline, CDR1 is WNHNN and CDR2 SYGVQD (reference sequence). With V trimmed by 7 bases and J by 10 bases, 13 bases remained unmatched.

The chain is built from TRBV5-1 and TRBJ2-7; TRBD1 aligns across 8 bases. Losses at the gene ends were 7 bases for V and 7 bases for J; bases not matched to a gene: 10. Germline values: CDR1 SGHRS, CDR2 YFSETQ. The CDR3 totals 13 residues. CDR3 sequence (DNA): TGCGCCAGCGGGCGGACAGGGCTGGGGGAGCAGTACTTC. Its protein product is CASGRTGLGEQYF.

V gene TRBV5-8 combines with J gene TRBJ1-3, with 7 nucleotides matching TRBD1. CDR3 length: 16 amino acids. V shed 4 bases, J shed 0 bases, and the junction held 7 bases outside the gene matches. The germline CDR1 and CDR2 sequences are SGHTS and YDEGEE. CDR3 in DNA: TGTGCCAGCAGCCCGAGACAGGGAGGCTCTGGAAACACCATATATTTT. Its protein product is CASSPRQGGSGNTIYF.

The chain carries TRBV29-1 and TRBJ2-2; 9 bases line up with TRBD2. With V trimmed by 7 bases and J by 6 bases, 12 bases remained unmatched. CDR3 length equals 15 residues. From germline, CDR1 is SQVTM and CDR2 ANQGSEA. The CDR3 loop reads CSGGNAGGGAGELFF. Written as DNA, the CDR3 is TGCAGCGGGGGAAATGCGGGAGGGGGCGCCGGGGAGCTGTTTTTT.

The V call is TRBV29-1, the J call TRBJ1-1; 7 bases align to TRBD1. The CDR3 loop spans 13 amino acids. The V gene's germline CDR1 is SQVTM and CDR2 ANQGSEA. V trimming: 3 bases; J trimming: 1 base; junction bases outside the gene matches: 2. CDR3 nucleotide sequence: TGCAGCGTTGAGACAGGGACGAACACTGAAGCTTTCTTT. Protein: CSVETGTNTEAFF.

DNA of the CDR3: TGTGCCTGGAGTGGAGGTAGCTATGGCTACACCTTC. It yields the protein CAWSGGSYGYTF. The chain joins TRBV30 to TRBJ1-2, with D unresolved. V lost 1 base and J 4 bases, leaving 7 bases between the germline ends. Germline CDR1 and CDR2: GTSNPN and SVGIG (reference sequence). The CDR3 length is 12 residues. The full variable domain, with the rest looked up from reference TRBV30 and TRBJ1-2, is SQTIHQWPATLVQPVGSPLSLECTVEGTSNPNLYWYRQAAGRGLQLLFYSVGIGQISSEVPQNLSASRPQDRQFILSSKKLLLSDSGFYLCAWSGGSYGYTFGSGTRLTVV.

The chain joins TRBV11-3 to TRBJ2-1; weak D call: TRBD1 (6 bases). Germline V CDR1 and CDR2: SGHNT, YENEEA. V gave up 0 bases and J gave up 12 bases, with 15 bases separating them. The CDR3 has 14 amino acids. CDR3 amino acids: CASSLDVTGKRQFF. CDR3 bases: TGTGCCAGCAGCTTAGATGTAACAGGGAAAAGGCAGTTCTTC. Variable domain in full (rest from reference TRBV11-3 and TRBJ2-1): EAGVVQSPRYKIIEKKQPVAFWCNPISGHNTLYWYLQNLGQGPELLIRYENEEAVDDSQLPKDRFSAERLKGVDSTLKIQPAELGDSAVYLCASSLDVTGKRQFFGPGTRLTVL.

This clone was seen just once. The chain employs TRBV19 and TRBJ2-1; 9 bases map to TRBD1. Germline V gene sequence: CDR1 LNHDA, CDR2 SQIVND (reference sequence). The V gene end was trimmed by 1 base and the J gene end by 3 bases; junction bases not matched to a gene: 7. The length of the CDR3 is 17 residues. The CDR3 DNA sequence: TGTGCCAGTAGTATAGGTTGGGGGACAGGGAACTACAATGAGCAGTTCTTC. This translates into CASSIGWGTGNYNEQFF.

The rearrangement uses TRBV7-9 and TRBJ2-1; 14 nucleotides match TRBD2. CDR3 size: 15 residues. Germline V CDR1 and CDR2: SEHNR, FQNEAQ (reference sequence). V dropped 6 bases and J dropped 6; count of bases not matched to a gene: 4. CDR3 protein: CASRYGTSGSNEQFF. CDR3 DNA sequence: TGTGCCAGCAGGTACGGGACTAGCGGGAGCAATGAGCAGTTCTTC. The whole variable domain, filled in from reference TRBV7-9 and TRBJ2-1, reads DTGVSQNPRHKITKRGQNVTFRCDPISEHNRLYWYRQTLGQGPEFLTYFQNEAQLEKSRLLSDRFSAERPKGSFSTLEIQRTEQGDSAMYLCASRYGTSGSNEQFFGPGTRLTVL.

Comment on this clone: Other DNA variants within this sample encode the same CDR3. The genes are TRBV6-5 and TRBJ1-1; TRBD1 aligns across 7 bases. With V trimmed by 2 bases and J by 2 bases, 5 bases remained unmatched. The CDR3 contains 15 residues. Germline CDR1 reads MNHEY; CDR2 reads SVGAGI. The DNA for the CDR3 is TGTGCCAGCAGTTACGGGCGACAGGGAAACACTGAAGCTTTCTTT. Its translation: CASSYGRQGNTEAFF.

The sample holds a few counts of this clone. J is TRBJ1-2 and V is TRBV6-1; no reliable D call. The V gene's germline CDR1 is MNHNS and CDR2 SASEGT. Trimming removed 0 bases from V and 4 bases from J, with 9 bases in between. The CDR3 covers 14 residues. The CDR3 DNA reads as TGTGCCAGCAGTGAAGCTGGCCTAGGCTATGGCTACACCTTC. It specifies CASSEAGLGYGYTF.

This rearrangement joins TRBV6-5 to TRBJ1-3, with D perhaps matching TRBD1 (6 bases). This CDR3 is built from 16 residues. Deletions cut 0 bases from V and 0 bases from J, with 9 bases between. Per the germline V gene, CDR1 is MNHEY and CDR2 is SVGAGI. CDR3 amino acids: CASSYSGRGSGNTIYF. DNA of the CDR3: TGTGCCAGCAGTTACTCAGGCAGGGGCTCTGGAAACACCATATATTTT.

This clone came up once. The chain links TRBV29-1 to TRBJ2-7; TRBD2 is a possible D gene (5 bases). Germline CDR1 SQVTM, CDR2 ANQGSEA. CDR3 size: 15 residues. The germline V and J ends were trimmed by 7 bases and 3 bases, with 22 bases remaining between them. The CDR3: CSGGRGGCPYYEQYF. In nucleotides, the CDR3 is TGCAGCGGCGGACGTGGCGGGTGCCCATACTACGAGCAGTACTTC.

CDR3 sequence (DNA): TGTGCCAGCAGCCAGGACTTTAAGGGGGCGCAAGGCTATGGCTACACCTTC. Translated: CASSQDFKGAQGYGYTF. The chain uses TRBV7-6 and TRBJ1-2; 7 nucleotides agree with TRBD1. The CDR3 is 17 residues long. V shed 5 bases and J 4 bases; nucleotides not matched to a gene: 16. CDR1 and CDR2 (germline): SGHVS, FNYEAQ. Looking up the rest from reference TRBV7-6 and TRBJ1-2 gives the full variable domain: GAGVSQSPRYKVTKRGQDVALRCDPISGHVSLYWYRQALGQGPEFLTYFNYEAQQDKSGLPNDRFSAERPEGSISTLTIQRTEQRDSAMYRCASSQDFKGAQGYGYTFGSGTRLTVV.

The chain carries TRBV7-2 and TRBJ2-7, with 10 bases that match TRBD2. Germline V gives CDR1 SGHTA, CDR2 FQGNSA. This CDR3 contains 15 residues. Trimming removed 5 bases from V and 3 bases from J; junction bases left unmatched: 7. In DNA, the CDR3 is TGTGCCAGCAGCCAAGGACTAGCGGACTACTACGAGCAGTACTTC. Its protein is CASSQGLADYYEQYF.

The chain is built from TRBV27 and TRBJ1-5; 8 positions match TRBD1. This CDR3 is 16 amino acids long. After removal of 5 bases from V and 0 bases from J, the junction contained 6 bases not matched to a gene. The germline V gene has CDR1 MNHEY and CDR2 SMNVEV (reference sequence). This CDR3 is CASSTTGDTSNQPQHF. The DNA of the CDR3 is TGTGCCAGCAGTACGACAGGGGACACTAGCAATCAGCCCCAGCATTTT.

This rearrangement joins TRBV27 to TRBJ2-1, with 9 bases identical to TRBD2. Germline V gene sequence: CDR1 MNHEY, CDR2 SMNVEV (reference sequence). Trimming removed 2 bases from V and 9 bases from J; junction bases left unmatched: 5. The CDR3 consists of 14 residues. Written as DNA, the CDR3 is TGTGCCAGCAGTTTAGCGGGGGGGCCAGGTGAGCAGTTCTTC. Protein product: CASSLAGGPGEQFF.

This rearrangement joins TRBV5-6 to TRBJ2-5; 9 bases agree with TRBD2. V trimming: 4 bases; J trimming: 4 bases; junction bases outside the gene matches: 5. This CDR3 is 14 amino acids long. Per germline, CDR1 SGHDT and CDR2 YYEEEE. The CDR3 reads CASSGGTSPETQYF. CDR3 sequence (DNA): TGTGCCAGCAGCGGCGGGACTAGCCCAGAGACCCAGTACTTC.

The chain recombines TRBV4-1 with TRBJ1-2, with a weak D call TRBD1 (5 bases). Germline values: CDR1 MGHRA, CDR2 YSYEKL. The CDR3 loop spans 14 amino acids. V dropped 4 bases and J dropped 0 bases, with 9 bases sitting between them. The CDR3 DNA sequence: TGCGCCAGCAGCCCACGGGGGGCTAACTATGGCTACACCTTC. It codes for CASSPRGANYGYTF.

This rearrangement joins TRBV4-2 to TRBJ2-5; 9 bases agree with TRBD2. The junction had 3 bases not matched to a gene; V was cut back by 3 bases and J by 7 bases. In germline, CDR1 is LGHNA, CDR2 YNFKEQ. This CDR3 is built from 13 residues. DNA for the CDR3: TGTGCCAGCAGCCAGTCGCGGGGGGGGACCCAGTACTTC. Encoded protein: CASSQSRGGTQYF.

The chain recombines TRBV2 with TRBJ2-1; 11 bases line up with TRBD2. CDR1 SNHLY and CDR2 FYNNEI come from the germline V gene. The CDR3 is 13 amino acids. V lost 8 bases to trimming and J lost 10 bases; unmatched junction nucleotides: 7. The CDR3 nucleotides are TGTGCCAGCTCCGGACTAGCGGGTAGGGAGCAGTTCTTC. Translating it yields CASSGLAGREQFF.

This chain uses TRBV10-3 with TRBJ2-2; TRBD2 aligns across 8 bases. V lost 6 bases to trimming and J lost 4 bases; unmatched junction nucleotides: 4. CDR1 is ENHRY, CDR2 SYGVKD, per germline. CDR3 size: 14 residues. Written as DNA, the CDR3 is TGTGCCATCAGCGGCGGGGGGCCCACCGGGGAGCTGTTTTTT. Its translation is CAISGGGPTGELFF.

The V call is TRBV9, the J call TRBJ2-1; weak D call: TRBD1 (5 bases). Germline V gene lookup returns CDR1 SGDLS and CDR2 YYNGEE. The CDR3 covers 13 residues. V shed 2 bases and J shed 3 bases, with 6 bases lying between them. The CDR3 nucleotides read TGTGCCAGCAGCGTGACAGACTACAATGAGCAGTTCTTC. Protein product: CASSVTDYNEQFF.

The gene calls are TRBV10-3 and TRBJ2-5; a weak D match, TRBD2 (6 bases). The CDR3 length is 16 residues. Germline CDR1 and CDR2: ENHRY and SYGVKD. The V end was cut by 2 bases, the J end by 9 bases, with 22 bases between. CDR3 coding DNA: TGTGCCATCAGTGAGGCAGGCGGGACTGACAAACGGGCCCAGTACTTC. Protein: CAISEAGGTDKRAQYF.